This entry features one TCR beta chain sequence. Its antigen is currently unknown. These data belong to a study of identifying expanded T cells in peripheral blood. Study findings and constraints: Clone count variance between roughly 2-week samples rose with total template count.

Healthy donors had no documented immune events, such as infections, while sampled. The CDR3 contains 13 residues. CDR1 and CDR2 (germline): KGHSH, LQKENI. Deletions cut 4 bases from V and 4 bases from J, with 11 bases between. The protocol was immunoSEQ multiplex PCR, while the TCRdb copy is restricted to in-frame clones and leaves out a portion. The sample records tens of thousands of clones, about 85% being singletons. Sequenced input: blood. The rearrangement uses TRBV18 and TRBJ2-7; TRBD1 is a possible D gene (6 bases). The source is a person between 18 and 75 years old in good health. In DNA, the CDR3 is TGTGCCAGCTCACTCGGACAGTTTTACGAGCAGTACTTC. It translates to CASSLGQFYEQYF. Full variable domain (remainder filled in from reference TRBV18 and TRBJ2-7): NAGVMQNPRHLVRRRGQEARLRCSPMKGHSHVYWYRQLPEEGLKFMVYLQKENIIDESGMPKERFSAEFPKEGPSILRIQQVVRGDSAAYFCASSLGQFYEQYFGPGTRLTVT.